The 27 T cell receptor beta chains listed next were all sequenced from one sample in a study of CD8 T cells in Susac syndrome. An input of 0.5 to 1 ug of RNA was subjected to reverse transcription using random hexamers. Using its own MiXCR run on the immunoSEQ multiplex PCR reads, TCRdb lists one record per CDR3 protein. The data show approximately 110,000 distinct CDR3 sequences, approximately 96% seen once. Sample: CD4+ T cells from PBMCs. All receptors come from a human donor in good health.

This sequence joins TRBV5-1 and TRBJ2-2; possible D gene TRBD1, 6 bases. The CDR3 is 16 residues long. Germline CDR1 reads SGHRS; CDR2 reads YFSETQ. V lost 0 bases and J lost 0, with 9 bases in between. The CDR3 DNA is TGCGCCAGCAGCTTGGAGACAGGCGCGAACACCGGGGAGCTGTTTTTT. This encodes CASSLETGANTGELFF.

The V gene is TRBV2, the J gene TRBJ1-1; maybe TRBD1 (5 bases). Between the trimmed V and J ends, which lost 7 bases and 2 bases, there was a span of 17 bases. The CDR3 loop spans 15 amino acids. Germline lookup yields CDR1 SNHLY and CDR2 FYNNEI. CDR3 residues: CASTPIRGDNTEAFF. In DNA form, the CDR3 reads TGTGCCAGCACGCCCATAAGAGGGGACAACACTGAAGCTTTCTTT.

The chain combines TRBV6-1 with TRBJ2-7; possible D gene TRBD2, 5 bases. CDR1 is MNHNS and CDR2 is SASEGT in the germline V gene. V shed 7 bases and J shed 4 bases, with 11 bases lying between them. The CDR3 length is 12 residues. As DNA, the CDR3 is TGTGCCAGCAACTCGGACTCTTACGAGCAGTACTTC. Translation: CASNSDSYEQYF.

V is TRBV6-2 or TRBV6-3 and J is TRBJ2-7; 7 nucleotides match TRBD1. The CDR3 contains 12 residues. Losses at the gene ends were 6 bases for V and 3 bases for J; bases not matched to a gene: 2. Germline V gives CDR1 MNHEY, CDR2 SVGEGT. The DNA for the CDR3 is TGTGCCAGCAGAGACAGGGTCTACGAGCAGTACTTC. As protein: CASRDRVYEQYF.

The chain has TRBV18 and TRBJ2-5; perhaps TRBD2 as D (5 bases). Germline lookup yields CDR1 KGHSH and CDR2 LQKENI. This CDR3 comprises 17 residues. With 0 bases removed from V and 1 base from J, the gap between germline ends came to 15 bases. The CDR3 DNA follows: TGTGCCAGCTCACCACCTAGGAGGAAAGGAGGCCAAGAGACCCAGTACTTC. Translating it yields CASSPPRRKGGQETQYF.

The CDR3 reads CASSGTRYNEQFF. Written as DNA, the CDR3 is TGTGCCAGCAGTGGGACTAGATACAATGAGCAGTTCTTC. The rearrangement joins TRBV2 to TRBJ2-1; 7 bases fit TRBD2. The V gene's germline CDR1 is SNHLY and CDR2 FYNNEI. The CDR3 extends over 13 amino acids. Trimming cost V 4 bases and J 4 bases; bases outside gene matches: 1.

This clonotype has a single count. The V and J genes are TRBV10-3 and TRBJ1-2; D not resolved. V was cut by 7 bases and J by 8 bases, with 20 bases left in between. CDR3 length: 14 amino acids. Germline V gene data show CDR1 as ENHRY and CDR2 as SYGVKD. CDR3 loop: CAINQGMRPAGYTF. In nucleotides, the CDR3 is TGTGCCATCAATCAAGGAATGAGGCCGGCGGGCTACACCTTC.

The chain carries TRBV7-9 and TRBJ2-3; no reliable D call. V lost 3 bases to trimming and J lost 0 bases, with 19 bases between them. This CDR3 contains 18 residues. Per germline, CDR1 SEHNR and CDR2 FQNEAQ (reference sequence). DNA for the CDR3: TGTGCCAGCAGCTTGGCGTACGCGGACGTATCTAGCACAGATACGCAGTATTTT. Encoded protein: CASSLAYADVSSTDTQYF. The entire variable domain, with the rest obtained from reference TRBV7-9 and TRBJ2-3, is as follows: DTGVSQNPRHKITKRGQNVTFRCDPISEHNRLYWYRQTLGQGPEFLTYFQNEAQLEKSRLLSDRFSAERPKGSFSTLEIQRTEQGDSAMYLCASSLAYADVSSTDTQYFGPGTRLTVL.

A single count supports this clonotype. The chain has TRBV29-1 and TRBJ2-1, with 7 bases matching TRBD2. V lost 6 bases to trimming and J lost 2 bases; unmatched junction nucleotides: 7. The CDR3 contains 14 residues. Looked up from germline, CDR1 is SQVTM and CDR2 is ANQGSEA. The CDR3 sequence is CSVASSGAYNEQFF. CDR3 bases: TGCAGCGTGGCCTCTAGCGGAGCCTACAATGAGCAGTTCTTC.

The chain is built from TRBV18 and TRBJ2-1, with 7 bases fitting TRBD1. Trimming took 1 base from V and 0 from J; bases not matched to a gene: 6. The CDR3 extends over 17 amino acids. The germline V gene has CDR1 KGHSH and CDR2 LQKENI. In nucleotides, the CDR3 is TGTGCCAGCTCACCACAAGGGGGCCTGAGCTCCTACAATGAGCAGTTCTTC. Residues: CASSPQGGLSSYNEQFF.

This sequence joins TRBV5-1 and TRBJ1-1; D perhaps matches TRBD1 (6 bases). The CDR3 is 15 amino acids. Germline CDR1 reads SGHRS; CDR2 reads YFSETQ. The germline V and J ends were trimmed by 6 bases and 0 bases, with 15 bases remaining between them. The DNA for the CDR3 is TGCGCCAGCACCGCGGGAGCAGGGGTGAACACTGAAGCTTTCTTT. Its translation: CASTAGAGVNTEAFF. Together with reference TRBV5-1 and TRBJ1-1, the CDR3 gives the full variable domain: KAGVTQTPRYLIKTRGQQVTLSCSPISGHRSVSWYQQTPGQGLQFLFEYFSETQRNKGNFPGRFSGRQFSNSRSEMNVSTLELGDSALYLCASTAGAGVNTEAFFGQGTRLTVV.

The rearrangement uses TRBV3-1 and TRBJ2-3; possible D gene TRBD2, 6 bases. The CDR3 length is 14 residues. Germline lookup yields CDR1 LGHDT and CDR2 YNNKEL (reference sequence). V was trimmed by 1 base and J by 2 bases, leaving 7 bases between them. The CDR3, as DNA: TGTGCCAGCAGCCAAGGGACTATCACAGATACGCAGTATTTT. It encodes CASSQGTITDTQYF.

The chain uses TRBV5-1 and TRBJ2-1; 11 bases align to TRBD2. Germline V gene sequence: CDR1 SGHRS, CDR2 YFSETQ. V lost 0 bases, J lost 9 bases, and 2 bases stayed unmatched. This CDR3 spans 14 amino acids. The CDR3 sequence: CASSLVLAGGEQFF. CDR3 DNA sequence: TGCGCCAGCAGCTTGGTTCTAGCGGGAGGTGAGCAGTTCTTC. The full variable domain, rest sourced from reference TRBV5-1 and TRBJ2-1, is KAGVTQTPRYLIKTRGQQVTLSCSPISGHRSVSWYQQTPGQGLQFLFEYFSETQRNKGNFPGRFSGRQFSNSRSEMNVSTLELGDSALYLCASSLVLAGGEQFFGPGTRLTVL.

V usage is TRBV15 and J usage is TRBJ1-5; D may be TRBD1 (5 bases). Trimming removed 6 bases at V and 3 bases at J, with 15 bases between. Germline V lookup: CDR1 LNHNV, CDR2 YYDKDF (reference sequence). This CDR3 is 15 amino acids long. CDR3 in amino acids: CATRVGRANNQPQHF. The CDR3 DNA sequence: TGTGCCACCAGGGTAGGCAGGGCAAACAATCAGCCCCAGCATTTT.

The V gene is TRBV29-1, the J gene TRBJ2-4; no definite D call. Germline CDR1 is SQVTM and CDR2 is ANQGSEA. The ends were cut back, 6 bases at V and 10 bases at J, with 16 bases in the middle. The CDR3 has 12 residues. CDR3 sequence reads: CSVATAGNIQYF. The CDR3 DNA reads TGCAGCGTCGCCACGGCTGGAAATATTCAGTACTTC.

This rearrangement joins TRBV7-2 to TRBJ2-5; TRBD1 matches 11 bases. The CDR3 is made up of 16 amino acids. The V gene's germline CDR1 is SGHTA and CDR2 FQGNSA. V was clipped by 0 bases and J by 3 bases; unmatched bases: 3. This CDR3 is CASSLAQGQGEETQYF. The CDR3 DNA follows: TGTGCCAGCAGCTTAGCGCAGGGACAGGGGGAAGAGACCCAGTACTTC.

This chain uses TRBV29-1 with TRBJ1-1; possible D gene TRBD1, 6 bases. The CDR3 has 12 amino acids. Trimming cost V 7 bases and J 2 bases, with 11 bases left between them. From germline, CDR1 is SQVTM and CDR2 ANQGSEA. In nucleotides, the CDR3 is TGCAGCGCCGTACAGGGTAACACTGAAGCTTTCTTT. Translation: CSAVQGNTEAFF. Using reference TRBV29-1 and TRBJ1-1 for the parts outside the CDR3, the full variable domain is SAVISQKPSRDICQRGTSLTIQCQVDSQVTMMFWYRQQPGQSLTLIATANQGSEATYESGFVIDKFPISRPNLTFSTLTVSNMSPEDSSIYLCSAVQGNTEAFFGQGTRLTVV.

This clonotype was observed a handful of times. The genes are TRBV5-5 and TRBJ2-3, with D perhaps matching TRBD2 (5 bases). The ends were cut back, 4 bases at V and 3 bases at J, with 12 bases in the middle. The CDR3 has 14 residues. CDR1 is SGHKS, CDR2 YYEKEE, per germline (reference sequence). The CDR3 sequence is CASSLERLTDTQYF. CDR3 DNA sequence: TGTGCCAGCAGCCTAGAGCGGTTAACAGATACGCAGTATTTT.

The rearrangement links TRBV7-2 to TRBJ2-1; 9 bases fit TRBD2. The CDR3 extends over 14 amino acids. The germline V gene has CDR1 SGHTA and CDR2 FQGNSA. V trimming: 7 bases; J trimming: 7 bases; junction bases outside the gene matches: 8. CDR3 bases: TGTGCCAGCACCTTTGCGGGAGGGCGGAATGAGCAGTTCTTC. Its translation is CASTFAGGRNEQFF.

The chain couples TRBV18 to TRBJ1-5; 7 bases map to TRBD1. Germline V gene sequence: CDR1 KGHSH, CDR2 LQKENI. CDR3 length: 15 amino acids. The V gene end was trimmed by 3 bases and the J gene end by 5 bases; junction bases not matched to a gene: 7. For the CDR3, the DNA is TGTGCCAGCTCACCCCTGACAGGGCTCGATCAGCCCCAGCATTTT. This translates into CASSPLTGLDQPQHF.

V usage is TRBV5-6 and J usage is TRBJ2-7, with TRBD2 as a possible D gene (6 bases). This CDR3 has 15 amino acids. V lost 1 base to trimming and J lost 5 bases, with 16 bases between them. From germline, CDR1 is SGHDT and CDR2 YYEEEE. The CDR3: CASSLPGAESNEQYF. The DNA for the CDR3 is TGTGCCAGCAGCTTGCCGGGAGCGGAGAGTAACGAGCAGTACTTC.

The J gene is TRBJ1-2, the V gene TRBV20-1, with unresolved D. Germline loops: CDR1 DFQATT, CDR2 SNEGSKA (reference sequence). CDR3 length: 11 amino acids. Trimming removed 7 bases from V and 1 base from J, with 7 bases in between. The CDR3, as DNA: TGCAGTGGAGAGCTTAACTATGGCTACACCTTC. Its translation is CSGELNYGYTF.

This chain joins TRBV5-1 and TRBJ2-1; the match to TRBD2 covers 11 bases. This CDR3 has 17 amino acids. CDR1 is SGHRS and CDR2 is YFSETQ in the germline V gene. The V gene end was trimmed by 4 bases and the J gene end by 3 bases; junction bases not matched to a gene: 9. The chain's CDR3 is CASSGTSGRILYNEQFF. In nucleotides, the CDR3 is TGCGCCAGCAGCGGTACTAGCGGGAGAATTCTCTACAATGAGCAGTTCTTC.

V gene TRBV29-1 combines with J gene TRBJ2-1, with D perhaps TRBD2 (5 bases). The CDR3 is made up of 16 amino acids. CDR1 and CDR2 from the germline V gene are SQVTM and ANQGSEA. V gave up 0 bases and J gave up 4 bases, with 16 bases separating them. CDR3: CSVEDHRGATYNEQFF. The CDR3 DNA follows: TGCAGCGTTGAAGATCATCGGGGTGCTACTTACAATGAGCAGTTCTTC.

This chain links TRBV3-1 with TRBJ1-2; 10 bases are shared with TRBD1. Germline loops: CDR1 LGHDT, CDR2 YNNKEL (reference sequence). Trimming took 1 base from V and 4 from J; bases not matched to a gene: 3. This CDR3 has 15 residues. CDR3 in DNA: TGTGCCAGCAGCCAAGGACAGGGGGCGATCTATGGCTACACCTTC. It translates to CASSQGQGAIYGYTF.

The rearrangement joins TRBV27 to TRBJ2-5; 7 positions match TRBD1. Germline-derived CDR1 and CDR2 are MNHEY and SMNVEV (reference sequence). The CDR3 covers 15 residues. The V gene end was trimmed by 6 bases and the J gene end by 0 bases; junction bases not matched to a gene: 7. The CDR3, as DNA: TGTGCCAGCAGACAGTCCGGACAGGACCAAGAGACCCAGTACTTC. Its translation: CASRQSGQDQETQYF.

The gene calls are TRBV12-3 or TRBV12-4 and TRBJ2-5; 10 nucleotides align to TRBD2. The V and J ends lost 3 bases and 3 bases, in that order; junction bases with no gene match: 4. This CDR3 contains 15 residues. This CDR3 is CASSFWLAGEETQYF. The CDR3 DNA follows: TGTGCCAGCAGTTTCTGGCTAGCGGGAGAAGAGACCCAGTACTTC.